A selection of T cell receptor beta chains follows, all from one sample in a study of CD8+ T cells in alopecia areata. The assay was immunoSEQ multiplex PCR, and TCRdb's table has in-frame clones only and misses some. Of some 120,000 clones in the sample, 47% are singletons; the top ten hold 10%. Sequences were obtained from NKG2D-low CD8+ T cells sorted from blood. These receptors came from a human donor with alopecia areata. The CDR3 runs from the conserved cysteine through the conserved F or W. Fields, in order: V gene, J gene, D gene, CDR3 length, CDR3 protein. The D gene is left open where the match is weak.

TRBV29-1,TRBJ2-2,TRBD1,16,CSVEDQGTGTTGELFF
TRBV5-1,TRBJ2-4,NA,15,CASSASPFRENIQYF
TRBV29-1,TRBJ1-2,NA,11,CSVDRDYGYTF
TRBV29-1,TRBJ1-1,NA,14,CSVLPQGWNTEAFF
TRBV30,TRBJ1-2,NA,14,CAWSVSGSNYGYTF
TRBV29-1,TRBJ2-7,TRBD1,15,CSVDAGTGPNYEQYF
TRBV29-1,TRBJ2-1,NA,13,CSVPGTSYNEQFF
TRBV27,TRBJ2-1,NA,12,CASGRLESEQFF
TRBV29-1,TRBJ2-5,TRBD1,15,CSVEKTGEAKETQYF
TRBV18,TRBJ2-7,NA,15,CASSPRDSRGYEQYF
TRBV30,TRBJ2-1,TRBD2,13,CAWGDYFYNEQFF
TRBV29-1,TRBJ2-1,TRBD2,13,CSVSGLGTNEQFF
TRBV12-5,TRBJ2-5,NA,17,CASGLTIDRSYQETQYF
TRBV4-1,TRBJ2-1,NA,16,CASSQDRGNAYNEQFF
TRBV27,TRBJ2-7,NA,13,CASSGRGTYEQYF
TRBV29-1,TRBJ2-7,TRBD2,17,CSVVELRTSGESYEQYF
TRBV14,TRBJ2-7,NA,13,CASTPSASYEQYF
TRBV30,TRBJ2-1,NA,14,CAWSVRGSYNEQFF
TRBV5-1,TRBJ2-7,NA,13,CASSFGSGYEQYF
TRBV29-1,TRBJ1-1,NA,12,CSVDTGEPEAFF
TRBV13,TRBJ2-1,NA,13,CASSPTSSQEQFF
TRBV29-1,TRBJ2-2,NA,14,CSVPRGASTGELFF
TRBV29-1,TRBJ2-5,NA,14,CSVSPTSVQETQYF
TRBV30,TRBJ1-5,NA,13,CAWSEGGGQPQHF
TRBV5-6,TRBJ2-7,NA,12,CASSLGTYEQYF
TRBV5-6,TRBJ2-3,NA,13,CASSLGGQHTQYF
TRBV30,TRBJ1-5,NA,15,CAWSEGSFSNQPQHF
TRBV11-2,TRBJ2-1,NA,16,CASSKGGTLSYNEQFF
TRBV29-1,TRBJ2-4,NA,10,CSVWKNIQYF
TRBV29-1,TRBJ1-2,NA,13,CSVEETGLYGYTF
TRBV5-1,TRBJ2-1,NA,10,CASSLPQQFF
TRBV28,TRBJ1-2,NA,10,CASRLVGYTF
TRBV30,TRBJ1-1,NA,13,CAWSAGEVAEAFF
TRBV29-1,TRBJ2-5,TRBD1,12,CSVFGQEETQYF
TRBV29-1,TRBJ2-1,TRBD2,19,CSVESGTSGGIETYNEQFF
TRBV30,TRBJ2-7,NA,16,CAWSVLGLQGSDEQYF